This record covers a single TCR beta chain. Germline CDR1 and CDR2: MGHRA and YSYEKL. Trimming removed 3 bases from V and 4 bases from J; junction bases left unmatched: 0. This CDR3 contains 12 residues. Measured with immunoSEQ multiplex PCR; TCRdb has only the in-frame clones, and not every one. The profile shows roughly 200,000 clones, around four fifths of them singletons. This entry comes from a study of blood T cell repertoires in COVID-19. Study background: The origin of the acute and convalescent COVID-19 samples was the United States, Italy and Spain. Nucleic acid was either cDNA or gDNA, and it came from T cells, B-cell-depleted T cells, or PBMCs.

The source is a woman older than 75 with COVID-19, enrolled during active disease. The sample consisted of peripheral blood. The V gene is TRBV4-1, the J gene TRBJ2-7; the match to TRBD2 covers 7 bases. The DNA of the CDR3 is TGCGCCAGCAGCCAGGGACTATACGAGCAGTACTTC. It yields the protein CASSQGLYEQYF.